Given below is one T cell receptor beta chain in context. The junction and the germline gene differ at one end; a read error may be behind it. From germline, CDR1 is DFQATT and CDR2 SNEGSKA (reference sequence). The length of the CDR3 is 13 residues. These data are taken from a study of blood T cells in healthy people across ages. As for the study in general: Template switching captured about one barcoded beta molecule per two T cells.

Healthy individuals of Caucasian origin from Russia, aged roughly 6 to 90, served as donors. Drawn from each donor were approximately 9.2 milliliters of peripheral blood. Alongside a J-beta primer mix, a sample-barcoded 5' primer served in a second PCR lasting about 6 to 12 cycles. TCRdb re-derived calls from the 5' RACE reads in MiXCR, one entry per CDR3 protein. The sample includes nearly 800,000 distinct CDR3 sequences, 25% of them seen just once. Another study also made use of these data, one on T cells of mothers and their children.

The rearrangement uses TRBV20-1 and TRBJ1-5, with 10 nucleotides matching TRBD1. The TCR sequence derives from a boy aged 5 to 17 in good health. Sample: blood. CDR3 nucleotides: TGCAGTGCTTGGGACAGGGGCTATCAGCCCCTGCATTTT. It codes for CSAWDRGYQPLHF.